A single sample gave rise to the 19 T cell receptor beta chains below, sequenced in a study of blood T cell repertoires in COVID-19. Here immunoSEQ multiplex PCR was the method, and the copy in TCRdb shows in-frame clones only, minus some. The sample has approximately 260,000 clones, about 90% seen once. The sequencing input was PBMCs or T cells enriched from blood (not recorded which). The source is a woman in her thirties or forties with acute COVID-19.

The CDR3 here is CSVCNIAGVAYEQFF. In DNA, the CDR3 is TGCAGCGTTTGTAATATTGCGGGAGTGGCGTATGAGCAGTTCTTC. The chain recombines TRBV29-1 with TRBJ2-1; 7 nucleotides line up with TRBD2. The J segment lost 8 bases and the V segment lost 5 bases, leaving 15 bases of the junction unmatched. The CDR3 loop spans 15 amino acids. The germline V gene has CDR1 SQVTM and CDR2 ANQGSEA.

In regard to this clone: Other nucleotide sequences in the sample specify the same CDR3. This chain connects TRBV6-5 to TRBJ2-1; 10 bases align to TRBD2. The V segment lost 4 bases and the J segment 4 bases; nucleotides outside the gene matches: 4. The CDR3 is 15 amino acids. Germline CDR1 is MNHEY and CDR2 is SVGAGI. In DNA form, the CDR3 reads TGTGCCAGCAGTTCTAGCGGGGGTTCGTACAATGAGCAGTTCTTC. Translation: CASSSSGGSYNEQFF.

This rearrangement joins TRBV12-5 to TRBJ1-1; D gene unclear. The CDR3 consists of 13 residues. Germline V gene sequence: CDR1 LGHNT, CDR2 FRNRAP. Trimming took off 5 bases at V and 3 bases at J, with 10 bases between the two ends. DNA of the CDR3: TGTGCTAGTGGTCTAGGTCTTTACACTGAAGCTTTCTTT. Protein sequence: CASGLGLYTEAFF.

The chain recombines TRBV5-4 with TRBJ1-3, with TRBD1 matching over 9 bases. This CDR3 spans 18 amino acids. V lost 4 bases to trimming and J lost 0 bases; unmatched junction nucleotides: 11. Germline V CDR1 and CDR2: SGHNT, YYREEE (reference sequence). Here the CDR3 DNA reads TGTGCCAGCAGCAAGCAGGCGGGACAGGGACACTCTGGAAACACCATATATTTT. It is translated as CASSKQAGQGHSGNTIYF.

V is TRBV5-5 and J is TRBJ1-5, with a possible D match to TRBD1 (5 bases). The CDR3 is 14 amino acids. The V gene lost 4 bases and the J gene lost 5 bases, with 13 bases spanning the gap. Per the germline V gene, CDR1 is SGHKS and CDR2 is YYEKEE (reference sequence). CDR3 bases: TGTGCCAGCAGCGCCTCCGGGACTCATCAGCCCCAGCATTTT. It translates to CASSASGTHQPQHF.

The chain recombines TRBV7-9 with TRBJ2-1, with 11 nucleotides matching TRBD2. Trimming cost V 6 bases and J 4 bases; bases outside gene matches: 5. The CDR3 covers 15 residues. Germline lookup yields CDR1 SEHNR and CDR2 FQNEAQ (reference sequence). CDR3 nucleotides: TGTGCCAGCAGGCCGGGACTAGCGGATTACAATGAGCAGTTCTTC. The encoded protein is CASRPGLADYNEQFF. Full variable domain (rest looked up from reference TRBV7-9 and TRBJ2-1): DTGVSQNPRHKITKRGQNVTFRCDPISEHNRLYWYRQTLGQGPEFLTYFQNEAQLEKSRLLSDRFSAERPKGSFSTLEIQRTEQGDSAMYLCASRPGLADYNEQFFGPGTRLTVL.

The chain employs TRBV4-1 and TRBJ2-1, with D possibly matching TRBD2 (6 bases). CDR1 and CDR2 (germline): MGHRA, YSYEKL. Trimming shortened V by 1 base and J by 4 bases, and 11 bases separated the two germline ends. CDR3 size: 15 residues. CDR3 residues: CASSQAGRDYNEQFF. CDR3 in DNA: TGCGCCAGCAGCCAAGCCGGGAGAGATTACAATGAGCAGTTCTTC.

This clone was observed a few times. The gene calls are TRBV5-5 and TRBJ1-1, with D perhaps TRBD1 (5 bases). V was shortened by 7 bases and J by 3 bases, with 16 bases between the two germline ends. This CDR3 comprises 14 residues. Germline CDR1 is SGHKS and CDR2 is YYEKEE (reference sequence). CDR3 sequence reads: CASSRREGYTEAFF. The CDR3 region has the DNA TGTGCCAGCTCGCGGCGGGAGGGGTACACTGAAGCTTTCTTT.

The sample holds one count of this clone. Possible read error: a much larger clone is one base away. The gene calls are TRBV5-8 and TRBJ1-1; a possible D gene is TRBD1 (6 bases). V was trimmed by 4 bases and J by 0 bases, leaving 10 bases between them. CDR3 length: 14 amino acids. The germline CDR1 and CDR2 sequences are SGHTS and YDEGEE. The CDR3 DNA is TGTGCCAGCAGCCAAACAGGGATGAACACTGAAGCTTTCTTT. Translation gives CASSQTGMNTEAFF.

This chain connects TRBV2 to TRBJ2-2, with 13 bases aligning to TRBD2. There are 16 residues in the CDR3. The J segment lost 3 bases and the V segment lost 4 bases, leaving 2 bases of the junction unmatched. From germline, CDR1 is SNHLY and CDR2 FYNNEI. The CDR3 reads CASSALAGGYTGELFF. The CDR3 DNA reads TGTGCCAGCAGTGCACTAGCGGGAGGGTACACCGGGGAGCTGTTTTTT.

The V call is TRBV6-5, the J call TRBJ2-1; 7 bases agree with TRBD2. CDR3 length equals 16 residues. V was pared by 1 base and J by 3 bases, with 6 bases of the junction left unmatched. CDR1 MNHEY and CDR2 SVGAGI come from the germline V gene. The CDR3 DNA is TGTGCCAGCAGTTACTTCGGGGGGAGCCACTACAATGAGCAGTTCTTC. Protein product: CASSYFGGSHYNEQFF.

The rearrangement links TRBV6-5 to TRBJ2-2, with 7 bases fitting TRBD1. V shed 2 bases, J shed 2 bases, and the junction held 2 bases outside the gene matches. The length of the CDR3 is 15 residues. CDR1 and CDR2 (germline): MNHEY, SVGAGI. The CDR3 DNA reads TGTGCCAGCAGTTACAGACAGGGTAACACCGGGGAGCTGTTTTTT. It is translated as CASSYRQGNTGELFF.

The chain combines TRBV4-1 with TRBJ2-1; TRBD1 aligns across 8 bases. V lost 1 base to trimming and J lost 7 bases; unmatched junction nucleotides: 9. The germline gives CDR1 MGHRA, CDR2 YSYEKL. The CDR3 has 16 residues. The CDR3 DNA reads TGCGCCAGCAGCCAAGTCCCAGGACAGGGTAGGAATGAGCAGTTCTTC. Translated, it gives CASSQVPGQGRNEQFF.

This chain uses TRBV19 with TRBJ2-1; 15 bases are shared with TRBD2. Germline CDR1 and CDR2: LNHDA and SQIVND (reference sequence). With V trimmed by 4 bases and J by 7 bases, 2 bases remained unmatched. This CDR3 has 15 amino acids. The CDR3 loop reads CASSTGTSGRNEQFF. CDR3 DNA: TGTGCCAGTAGTACCGGGACTAGCGGGAGGAATGAGCAGTTCTTC.

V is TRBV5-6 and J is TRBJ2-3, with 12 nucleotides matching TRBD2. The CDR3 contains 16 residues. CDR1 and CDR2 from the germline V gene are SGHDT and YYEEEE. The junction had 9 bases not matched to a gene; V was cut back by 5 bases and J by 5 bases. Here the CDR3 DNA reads TGTGCCAGCAGGGATCTAGCGGGAGGGCCTCAAGATACGCAGTATTTT. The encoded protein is CASRDLAGGPQDTQYF.

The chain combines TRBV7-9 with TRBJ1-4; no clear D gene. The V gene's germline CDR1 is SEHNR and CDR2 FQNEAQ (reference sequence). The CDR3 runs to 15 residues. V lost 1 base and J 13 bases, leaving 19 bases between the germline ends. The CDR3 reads CASSLVQGVLGRLFF. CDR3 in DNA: TGTGCCAGCAGCTTAGTTCAAGGCGTTCTCGGGAGACTGTTTTTT.

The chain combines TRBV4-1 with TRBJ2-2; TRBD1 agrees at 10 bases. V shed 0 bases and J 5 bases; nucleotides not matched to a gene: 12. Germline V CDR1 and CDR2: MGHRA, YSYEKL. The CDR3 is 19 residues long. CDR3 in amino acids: CASSQDPRDRGRSTGELFF. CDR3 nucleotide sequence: TGCGCCAGCAGCCAAGATCCCCGGGACAGGGGTCGGAGTACCGGGGAGCTGTTTTTT.

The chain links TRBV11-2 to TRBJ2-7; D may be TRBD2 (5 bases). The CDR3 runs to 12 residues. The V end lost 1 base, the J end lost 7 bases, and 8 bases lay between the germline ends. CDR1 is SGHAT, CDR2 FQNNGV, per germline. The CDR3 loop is CASSLATGEQYF. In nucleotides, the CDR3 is TGTGCCAGCAGCTTAGCAACGGGAGAGCAGTACTTC.

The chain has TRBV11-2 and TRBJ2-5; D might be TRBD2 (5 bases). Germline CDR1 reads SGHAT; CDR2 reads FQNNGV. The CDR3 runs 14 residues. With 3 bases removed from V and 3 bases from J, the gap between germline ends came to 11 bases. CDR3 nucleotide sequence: TGTGCCAGCAGCTTCGAGGGAGTCAAAGAGACCCAGTACTTC. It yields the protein CASSFEGVKETQYF. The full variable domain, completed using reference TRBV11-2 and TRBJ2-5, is EAGVAQSPRYKIIEKRQSVAFWCNPISGHATLYWYQQILGQGPKLLIQFQNNGVVDDSQLPKDRFSAERLKGVDSTLKIQPAKLEDSAVYLCASSFEGVKETQYFGPGTRLLVL.